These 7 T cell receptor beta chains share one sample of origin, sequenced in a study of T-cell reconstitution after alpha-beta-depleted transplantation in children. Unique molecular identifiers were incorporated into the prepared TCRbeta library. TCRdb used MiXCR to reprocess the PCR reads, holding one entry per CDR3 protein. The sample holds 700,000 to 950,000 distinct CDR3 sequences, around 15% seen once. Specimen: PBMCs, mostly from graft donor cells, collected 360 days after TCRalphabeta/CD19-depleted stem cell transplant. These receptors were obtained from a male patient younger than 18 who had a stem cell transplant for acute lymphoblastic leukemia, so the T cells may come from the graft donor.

Written as DNA, the CDR3 is TGCAGCGCGACTAGCGGGCGCACCGGGGAGCTGTTTTTT. It encodes CSATSGRTGELFF. This chain links TRBV29-1 with TRBJ2-2; 10 nucleotides match TRBD2. This CDR3 spans 13 amino acids. Germline V gives CDR1 SQVTM, CDR2 ANQGSEA. The junction had 3 bases not matched to a gene; V was cut back by 7 bases and J by 4 bases.

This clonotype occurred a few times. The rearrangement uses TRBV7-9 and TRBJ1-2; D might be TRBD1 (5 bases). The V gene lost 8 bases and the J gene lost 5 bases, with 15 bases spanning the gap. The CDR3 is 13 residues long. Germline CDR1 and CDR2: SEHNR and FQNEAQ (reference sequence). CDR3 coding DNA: TGTGCCAGCGGACAACTTGCCCTATATGGCTACACCTTC. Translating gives CASGQLALYGYTF.

The CDR3 here is CSARGWGGGGNQPQHF. The DNA for the CDR3 is TGCAGTGCTAGAGGGTGGGGAGGGGGAGGCAATCAGCCCCAGCATTTT. This rearrangement joins TRBV20-1 to TRBJ1-5; D may be TRBD1 (6 bases). CDR3 length: 16 residues. The V and J ends lost 1 base and 2 bases respectively, with 15 bases between them. Germline CDR1 is DFQATT and CDR2 is SNEGSKA (reference sequence).

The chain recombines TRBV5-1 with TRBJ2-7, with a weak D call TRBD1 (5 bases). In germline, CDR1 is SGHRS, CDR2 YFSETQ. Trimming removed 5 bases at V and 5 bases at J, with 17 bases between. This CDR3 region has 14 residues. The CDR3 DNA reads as TGCGCCAGCAGGATTTTGGGGCAGGGCCACGAGCAGTACTTC. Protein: CASRILGQGHEQYF.

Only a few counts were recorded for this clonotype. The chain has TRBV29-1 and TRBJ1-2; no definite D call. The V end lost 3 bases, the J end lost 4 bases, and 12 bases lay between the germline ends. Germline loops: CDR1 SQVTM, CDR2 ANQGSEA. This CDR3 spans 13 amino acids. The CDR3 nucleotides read TGCAGCGTTGAGGTCCCACAGAGCTATGGCTACACCTTC. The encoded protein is CSVEVPQSYGYTF.

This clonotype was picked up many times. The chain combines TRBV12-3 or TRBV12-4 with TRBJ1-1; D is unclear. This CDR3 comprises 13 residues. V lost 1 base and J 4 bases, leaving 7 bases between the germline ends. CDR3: CASSLGRATEAFF. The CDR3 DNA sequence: TGTGCCAGCAGTTTAGGTCGGGCCACTGAAGCTTTCTTT.

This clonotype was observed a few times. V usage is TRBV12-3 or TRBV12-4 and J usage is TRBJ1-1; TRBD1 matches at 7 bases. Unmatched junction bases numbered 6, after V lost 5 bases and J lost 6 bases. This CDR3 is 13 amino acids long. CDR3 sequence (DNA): TGTGCCAGCAGTGTACAGGGGCCCTCTGAAGCTTTCTTT. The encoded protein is CASSVQGPSEAFF.